One and the same sample provided the 2 T cell receptor beta chains below, sequenced in a study of cytomegalovirus exposure and HLA in healthy donors. The primer mix had 60 Vbeta and 13 Jbeta primers. Sequenced by immunoSEQ multiplex PCR; TCRdb stores in-frame clones only, minus some. This table lists approximately 47,000 clones. The specimen was PBMCs. The receptors here all came from a male donor in good health and CMV-seronegative.

The chain carries TRBV18 and TRBJ2-1, with TRBD1 identical over 9 bases. J lost 8 bases, V lost 2 bases, and 10 bases had no gene match. The germline gives CDR1 KGHSH, CDR2 LQKENI. The CDR3 is 16 amino acids. CDR3 residues: CASSPRMGQGGDEQFF. The CDR3 coding sequence is TGTGCCAGCTCACCAAGAATGGGACAGGGAGGCGATGAGCAGTTCTTC. Supplemented by reference TRBV18 and TRBJ2-1, the full variable domain reads NAGVMQNPRHLVRRRGQEARLRCSPMKGHSHVYWYRQLPEEGLKFMVYLQKENIIDESGMPKERFSAEFPKEGPSILRIQQVVRGDSAAYFCASSPRMGQGGDEQFFGPGTRLTVL.

V and J are TRBV28 and TRBJ1-2, with 9 bases fitting TRBD1. The V segment lost 5 bases and the J segment 5 bases; nucleotides outside the gene matches: 9. The CDR3 sequence is 15 residues long. CDR1 is MDHEN, CDR2 SYDVKM, per germline. Here the CDR3 DNA reads TGTGCCAGCAGTGACCCCTACAGGGGGCGATATGGCTACACCTTC. It encodes CASSDPYRGRYGYTF.